This T cell receptor beta chain comes out of a study of blood T cell repertoires in COVID-19. Measured with immunoSEQ multiplex PCR; TCRdb has only the in-frame clones, and not every one. The table shows 250,000 to 400,000 clones, with roughly 90% occurring only once. The germline V gene has CDR1 MGHRA and CDR2 YSYEKL. The CDR3 is made up of 17 amino acids. Trimming took off 4 bases at V and 2 bases at J, with 21 bases between the two ends. The Seattle site enrolled patients during active infection and followed them longitudinally. The clonotype comes from a woman aged 30 to 39 with COVID-19, enrolled during active disease. The V call is TRBV4-1, the J call TRBJ2-7; a weak D match, TRBD2 (7 bases). The sequencing input was peripheral blood. CDR3 DNA sequence: TGCGCCAGCAGCCCAAGGGGGGGTCGAGGTTTAACCTACGAGCAGTACTTC. Protein sequence: CASSPRGGRGLTYEQYF.